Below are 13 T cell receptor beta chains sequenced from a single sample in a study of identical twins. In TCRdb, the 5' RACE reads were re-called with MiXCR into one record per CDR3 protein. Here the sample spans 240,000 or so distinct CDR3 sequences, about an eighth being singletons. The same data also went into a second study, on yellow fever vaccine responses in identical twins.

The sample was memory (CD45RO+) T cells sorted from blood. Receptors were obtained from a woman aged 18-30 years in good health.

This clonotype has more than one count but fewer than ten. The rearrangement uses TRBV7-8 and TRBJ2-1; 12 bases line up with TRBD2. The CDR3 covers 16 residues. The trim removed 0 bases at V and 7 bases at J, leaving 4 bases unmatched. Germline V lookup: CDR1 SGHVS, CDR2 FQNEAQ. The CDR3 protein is CASSLATSGRVNEQFF. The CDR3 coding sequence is TGTGCCAGCAGCTTAGCGACTAGCGGGAGAGTAAATGAGCAGTTCTTC. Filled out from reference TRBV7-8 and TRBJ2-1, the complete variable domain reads GAGVSQSPRYKVAKRGQDVALRCDPISGHVSLFWYQQALGQGPEFLTYFQNEAQLDKSGLPSDRFFAERPEGSVSTLKIQRTQQEDSAVYLCASSLATSGRVNEQFFGPGTRLTVL.

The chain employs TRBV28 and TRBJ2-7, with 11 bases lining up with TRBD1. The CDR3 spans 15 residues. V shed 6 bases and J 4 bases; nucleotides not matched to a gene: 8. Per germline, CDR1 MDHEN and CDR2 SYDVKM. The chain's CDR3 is CASSQGQGALYEQYF. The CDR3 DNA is TGTGCCAGCAGCCAAGGACAGGGGGCTCTTTACGAGCAGTACTTC.

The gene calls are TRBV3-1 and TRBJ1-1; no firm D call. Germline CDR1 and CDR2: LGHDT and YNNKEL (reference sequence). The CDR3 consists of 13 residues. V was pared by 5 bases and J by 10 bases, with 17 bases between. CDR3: CASSNPFKCGAFF. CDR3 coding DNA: TGTGCCAGCAGCAACCCCTTTAAATGCGGAGCTTTCTTT.

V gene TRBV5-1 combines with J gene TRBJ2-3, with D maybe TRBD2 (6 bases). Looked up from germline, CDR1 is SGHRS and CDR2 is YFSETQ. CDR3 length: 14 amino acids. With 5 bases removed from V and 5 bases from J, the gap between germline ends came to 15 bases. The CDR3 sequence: CASRASVQVDTQYF. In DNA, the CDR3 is TGCGCCAGCAGGGCTAGCGTACAAGTAGATACGCAGTATTTT.

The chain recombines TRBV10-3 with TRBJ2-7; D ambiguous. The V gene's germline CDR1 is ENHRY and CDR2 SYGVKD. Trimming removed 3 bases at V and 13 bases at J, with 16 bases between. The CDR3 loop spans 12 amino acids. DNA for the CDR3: TGTGCCATCAGTGATGGTAATAGCAGACATTACTTC. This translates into CAISDGNSRHYF.

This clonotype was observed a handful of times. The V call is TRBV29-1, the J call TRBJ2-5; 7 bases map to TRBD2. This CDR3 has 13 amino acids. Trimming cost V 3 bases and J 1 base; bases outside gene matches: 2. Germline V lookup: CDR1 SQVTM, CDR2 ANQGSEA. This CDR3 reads CSVESSGQETQYF. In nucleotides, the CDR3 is TGCAGCGTTGAGTCTAGCGGCCAAGAGACCCAGTACTTC. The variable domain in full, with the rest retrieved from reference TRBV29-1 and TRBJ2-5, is SAVISQKPSRDICQRGTSLTIQCQVDSQVTMMFWYRQQPGQSLTLIATANQGSEATYESGFVIDKFPISRPNLTFSTLTVSNMSPEDSSIYLCSVESSGQETQYFGPGTRLLVL.

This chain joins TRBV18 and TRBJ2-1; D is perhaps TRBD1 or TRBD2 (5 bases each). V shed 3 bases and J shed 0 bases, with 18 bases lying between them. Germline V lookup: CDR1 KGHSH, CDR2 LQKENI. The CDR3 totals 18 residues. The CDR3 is CASSPRGATGGSYNEQFF. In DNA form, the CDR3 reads TGTGCCAGCTCACCCCGGGGTGCTACTGGGGGCTCCTACAATGAGCAGTTCTTC. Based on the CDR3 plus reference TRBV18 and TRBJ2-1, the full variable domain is NAGVMQNPRHLVRRRGQEARLRCSPMKGHSHVYWYRQLPEEGLKFMVYLQKENIIDESGMPKERFSAEFPKEGPSILRIQQVVRGDSAAYFCASSPRGATGGSYNEQFFGPGTRLTVL.

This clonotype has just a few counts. In DNA, the CDR3 is TGTGCCAGCAGCCAAGAACAGGGTTGGAAACACACCGGGGAGCTGTTTTTT. Its protein product is CASSQEQGWKHTGELFF. The V gene is TRBV14, the J gene TRBJ2-2; D might be TRBD1 (6 bases). The CDR3 spans 17 residues. V was cut by 0 bases and J by 3 bases, with 14 bases left in between. The germline V gene has CDR1 SGHDN and CDR2 FVKESK.

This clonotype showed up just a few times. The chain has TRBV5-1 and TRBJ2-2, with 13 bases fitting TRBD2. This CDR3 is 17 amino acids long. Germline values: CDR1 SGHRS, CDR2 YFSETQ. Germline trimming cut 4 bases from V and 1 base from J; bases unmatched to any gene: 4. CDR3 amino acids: CASSTRLAGGNTGELFF. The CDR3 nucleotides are TGCGCCAGCAGCACAAGACTAGCGGGAGGGAACACCGGGGAGCTGTTTTTT.

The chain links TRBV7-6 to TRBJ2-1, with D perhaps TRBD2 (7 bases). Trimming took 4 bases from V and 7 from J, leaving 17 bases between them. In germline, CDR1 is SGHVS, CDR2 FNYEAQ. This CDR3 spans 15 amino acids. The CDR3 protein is CASSSLLGGENEQFF. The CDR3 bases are TGTGCCAGCAGCTCTCTCTTAGGGGGGGAAAATGAGCAGTTCTTC.

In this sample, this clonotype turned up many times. CDR3 DNA: TGTGCCAGCAGCCCTTTCCGAGCGGGTCACACAGATACGCAGTATTTT. Translation: CASSPFRAGHTDTQYF. The chain has TRBV27 and TRBJ2-3, with a possible D match to TRBD2 (6 bases). There are 16 residues in the CDR3. Germline V CDR1 and CDR2: MNHEY, SMNVEV (reference sequence). The V end was cut by 6 bases, the J end by 2 bases, with 18 bases between.

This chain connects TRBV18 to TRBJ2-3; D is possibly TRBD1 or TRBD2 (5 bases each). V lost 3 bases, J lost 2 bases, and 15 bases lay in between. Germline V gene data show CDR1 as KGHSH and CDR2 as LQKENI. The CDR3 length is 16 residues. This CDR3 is CASSPIGETLTDTQYF. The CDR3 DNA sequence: TGTGCCAGCTCACCTATAGGGGAGACCCTCACAGATACGCAGTATTTT.

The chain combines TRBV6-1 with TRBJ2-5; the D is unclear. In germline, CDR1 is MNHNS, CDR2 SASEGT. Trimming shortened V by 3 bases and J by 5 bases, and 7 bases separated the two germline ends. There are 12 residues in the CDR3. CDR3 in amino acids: CASSEVRETQYF. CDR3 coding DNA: TGTGCCAGCAGTGAGGTTCGCGAGACCCAGTACTTC.